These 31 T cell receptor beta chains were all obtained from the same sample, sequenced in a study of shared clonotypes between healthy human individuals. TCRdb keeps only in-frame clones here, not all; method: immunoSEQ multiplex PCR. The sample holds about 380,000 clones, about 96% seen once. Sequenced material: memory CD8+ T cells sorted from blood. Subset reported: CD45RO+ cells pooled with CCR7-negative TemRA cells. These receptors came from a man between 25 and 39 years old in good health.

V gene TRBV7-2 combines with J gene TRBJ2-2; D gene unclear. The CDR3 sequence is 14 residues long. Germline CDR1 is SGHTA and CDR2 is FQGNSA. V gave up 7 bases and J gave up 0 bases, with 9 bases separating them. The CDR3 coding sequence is TGTGCCAGCACCCTTCGGACGAACACCGGGGAGCTGTTTTTT. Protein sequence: CASTLRTNTGELFF. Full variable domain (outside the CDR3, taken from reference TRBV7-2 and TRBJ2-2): GAGVSQSPSNKVTEKGKDVELRCDPISGHTALYWYRQSLGQGLEFLIYFQGNSAPDKSGLPSDRFSAERTGGSVSTLTIQRTQQEDSAVYLCASTLRTNTGELFFGEGSRLTVL.

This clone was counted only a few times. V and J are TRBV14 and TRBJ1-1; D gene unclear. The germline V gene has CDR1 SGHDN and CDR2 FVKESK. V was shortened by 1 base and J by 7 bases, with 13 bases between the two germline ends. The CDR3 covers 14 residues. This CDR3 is CASSQARINGEAFF. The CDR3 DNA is TGTGCCAGCAGCCAAGCCAGAATTAACGGTGAAGCTTTCTTT.

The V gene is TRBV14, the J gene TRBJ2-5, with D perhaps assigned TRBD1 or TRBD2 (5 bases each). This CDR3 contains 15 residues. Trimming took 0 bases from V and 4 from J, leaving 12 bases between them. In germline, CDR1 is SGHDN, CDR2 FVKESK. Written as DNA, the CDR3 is TGTGCCAGCAGCCAAGATCATGGGGCGGGAGAGACCCAGTACTTC. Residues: CASSQDHGAGETQYF.

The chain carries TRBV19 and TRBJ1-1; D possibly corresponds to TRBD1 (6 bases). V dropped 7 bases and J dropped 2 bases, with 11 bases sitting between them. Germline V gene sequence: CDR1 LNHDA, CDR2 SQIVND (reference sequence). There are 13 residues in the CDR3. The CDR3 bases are TGTGCCAGTACTACAGGGCGTAACACTGAAGCTTTCTTT. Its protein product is CASTTGRNTEAFF.

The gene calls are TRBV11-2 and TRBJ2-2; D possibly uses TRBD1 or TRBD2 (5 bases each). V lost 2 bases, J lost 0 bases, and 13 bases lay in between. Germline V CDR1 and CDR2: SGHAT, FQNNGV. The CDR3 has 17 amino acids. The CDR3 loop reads CASSLRTGAANTGELFF. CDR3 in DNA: TGTGCCAGCAGCTTAAGGACCGGGGCGGCGAACACCGGGGAGCTGTTTTTT.

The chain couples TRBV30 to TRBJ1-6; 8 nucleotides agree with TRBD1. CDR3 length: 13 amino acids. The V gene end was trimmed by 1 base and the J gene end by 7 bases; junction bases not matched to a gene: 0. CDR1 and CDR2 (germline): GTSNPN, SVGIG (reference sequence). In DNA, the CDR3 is TGTGCCTGGAGTGACAGGGGGAATTCACCCCTCCACTTT. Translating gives CAWSDRGNSPLHF.

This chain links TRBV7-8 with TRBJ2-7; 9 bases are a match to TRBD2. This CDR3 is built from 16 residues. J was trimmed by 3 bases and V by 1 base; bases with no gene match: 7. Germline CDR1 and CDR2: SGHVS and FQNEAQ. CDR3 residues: CASSLEGRAGGYEQYF. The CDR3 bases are TGTGCCAGCAGCTTAGAGGGTAGAGCGGGGGGCTACGAGCAGTACTTC.

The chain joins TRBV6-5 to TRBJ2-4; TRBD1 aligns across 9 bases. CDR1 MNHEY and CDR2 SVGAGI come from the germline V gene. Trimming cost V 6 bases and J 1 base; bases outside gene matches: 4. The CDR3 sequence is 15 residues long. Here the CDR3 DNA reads TGTGCCAGCAGACGAGGGACAGGGGCCAAAAACATTCAGTACTTC. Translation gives CASRRGTGAKNIQYF.

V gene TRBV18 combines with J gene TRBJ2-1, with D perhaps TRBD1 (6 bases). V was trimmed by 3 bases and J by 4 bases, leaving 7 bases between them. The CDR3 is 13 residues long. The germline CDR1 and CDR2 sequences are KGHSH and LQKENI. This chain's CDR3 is CASSPDSYNEQFF. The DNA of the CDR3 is TGTGCCAGCTCACCGGACAGTTACAATGAGCAGTTCTTC.

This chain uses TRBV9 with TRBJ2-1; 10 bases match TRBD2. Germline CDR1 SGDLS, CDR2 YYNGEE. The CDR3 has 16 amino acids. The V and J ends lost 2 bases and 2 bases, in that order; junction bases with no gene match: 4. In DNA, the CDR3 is TGTGCCAGCAGCGTCGGACTAGCGGTCACCTACAATGAGCAGTTCTTC. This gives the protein CASSVGLAVTYNEQFF.

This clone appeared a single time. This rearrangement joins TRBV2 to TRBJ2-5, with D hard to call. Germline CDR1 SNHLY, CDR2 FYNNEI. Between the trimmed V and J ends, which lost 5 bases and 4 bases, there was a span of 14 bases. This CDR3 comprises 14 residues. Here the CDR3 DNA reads TGTGCCAGCAGTATGTCCTTAGGGATAGAGACCCAGTACTTC. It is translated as CASSMSLGIETQYF.

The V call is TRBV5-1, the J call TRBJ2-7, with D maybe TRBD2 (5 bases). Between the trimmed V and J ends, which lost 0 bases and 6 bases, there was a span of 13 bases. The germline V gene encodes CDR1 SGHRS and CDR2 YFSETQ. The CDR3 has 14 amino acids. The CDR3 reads CASSLAPGLAEQYF. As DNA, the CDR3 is TGCGCCAGCAGCTTGGCCCCGGGCCTAGCCGAGCAGTACTTC.

CDR3 sequence reads: CASSESNELAGGPPGYF. DNA for the CDR3: TGTGCCAGCAGTGAAAGCAACGAACTAGCGGGAGGCCCCCCGGGGTACTTC. J is TRBJ2-7 and V is TRBV2; 12 bases align to TRBD2. After removal of 2 bases from V and 12 bases from J, the junction contained 17 bases not matched to a gene. This CDR3 has 17 amino acids. Germline CDR1 reads SNHLY; CDR2 reads FYNNEI.

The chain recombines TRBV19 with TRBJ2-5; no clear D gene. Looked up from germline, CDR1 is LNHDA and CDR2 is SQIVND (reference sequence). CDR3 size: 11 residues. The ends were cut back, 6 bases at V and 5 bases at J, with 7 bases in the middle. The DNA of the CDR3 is TGTGCCAGTAGAGCCGGGGAGACCCAGTACTTC. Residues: CASRAGETQYF.

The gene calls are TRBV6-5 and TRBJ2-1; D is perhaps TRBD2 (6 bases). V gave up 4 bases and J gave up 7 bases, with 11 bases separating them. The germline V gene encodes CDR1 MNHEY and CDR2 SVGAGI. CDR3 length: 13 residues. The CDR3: CASSSPGRNEQFF. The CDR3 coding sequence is TGTGCCAGCAGTTCCCCAGGGAGGAATGAGCAGTTCTTC.

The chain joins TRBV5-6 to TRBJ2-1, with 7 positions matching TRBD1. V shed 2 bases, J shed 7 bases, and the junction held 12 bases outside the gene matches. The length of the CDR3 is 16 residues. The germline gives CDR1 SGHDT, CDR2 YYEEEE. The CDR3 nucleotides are TGTGCCAGCAGCTTACCCGGGACAGTAGCCAATAATGAGCAGTTCTTC. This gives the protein CASSLPGTVANNEQFF.

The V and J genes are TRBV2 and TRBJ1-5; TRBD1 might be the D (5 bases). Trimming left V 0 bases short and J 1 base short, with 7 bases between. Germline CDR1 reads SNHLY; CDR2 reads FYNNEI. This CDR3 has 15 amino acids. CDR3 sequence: CASSEARDSNQPQHF. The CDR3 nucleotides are TGTGCCAGCAGTGAAGCCCGGGACAGCAATCAGCCCCAGCATTTT.

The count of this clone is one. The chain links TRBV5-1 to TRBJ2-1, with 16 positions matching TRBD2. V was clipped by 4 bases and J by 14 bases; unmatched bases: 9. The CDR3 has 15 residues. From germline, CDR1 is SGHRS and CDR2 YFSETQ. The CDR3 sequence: CASSTRGLAGGPEFF. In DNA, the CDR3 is TGCGCCAGCAGCACAAGGGGACTAGCGGGAGGGCCGGAGTTCTTC. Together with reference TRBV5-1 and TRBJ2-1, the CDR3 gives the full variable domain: KAGVTQTPRYLIKTRGQQVTLSCSPISGHRSVSWYQQTPGQGLQFLFEYFSETQRNKGNFPGRFSGRQFSNSRSEMNVSTLELGDSALYLCASSTRGLAGGPEFFGPGTRLTVL.

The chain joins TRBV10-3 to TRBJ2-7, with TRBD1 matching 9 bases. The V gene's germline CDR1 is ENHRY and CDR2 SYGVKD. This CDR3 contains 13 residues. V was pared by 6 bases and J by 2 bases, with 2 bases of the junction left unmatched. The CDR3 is CAIRGDRAYEQYF. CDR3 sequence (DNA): TGTGCCATCAGAGGGGACAGGGCCTACGAGCAGTACTTC.

The CDR3 region is CASSLPPGKGGDTEAFF. The CDR3 DNA reads as TGTGCCAGCAGTTTACCTCCGGGGAAAGGGGGGGACACTGAAGCTTTCTTT. V is TRBV28 and J is TRBJ1-1; perhaps TRBD1 as D (6 bases). V was shortened by 2 bases and J by 3 bases, with 19 bases between the two germline ends. CDR3 length: 17 amino acids. Germline V gene sequence: CDR1 MDHEN, CDR2 SYDVKM.

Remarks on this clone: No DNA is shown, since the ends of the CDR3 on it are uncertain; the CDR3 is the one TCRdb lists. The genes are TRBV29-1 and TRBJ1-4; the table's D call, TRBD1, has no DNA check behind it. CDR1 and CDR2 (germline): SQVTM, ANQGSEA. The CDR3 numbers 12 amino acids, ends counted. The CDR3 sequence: CSVAQGASSIFF.

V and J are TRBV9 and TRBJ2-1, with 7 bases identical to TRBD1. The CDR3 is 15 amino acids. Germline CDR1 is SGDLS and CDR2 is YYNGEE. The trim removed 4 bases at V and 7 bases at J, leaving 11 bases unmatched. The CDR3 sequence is CASSPGQVFGNEQFF. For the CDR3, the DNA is TGTGCCAGCAGCCCCGGACAGGTATTTGGGAATGAGCAGTTCTTC.

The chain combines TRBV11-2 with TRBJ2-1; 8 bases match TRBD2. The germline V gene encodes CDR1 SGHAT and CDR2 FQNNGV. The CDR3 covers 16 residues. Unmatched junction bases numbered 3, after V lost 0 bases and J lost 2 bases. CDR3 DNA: TGTGCCAGCAGCTTAGATGTACTAGCGGCCTACAATGAGCAGTTCTTC. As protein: CASSLDVLAAYNEQFF. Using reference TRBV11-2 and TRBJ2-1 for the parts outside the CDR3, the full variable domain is EAGVAQSPRYKIIEKRQSVAFWCNPISGHATLYWYQQILGQGPKLLIQFQNNGVVDDSQLPKDRFSAERLKGVDSTLKIQPAKLEDSAVYLCASSLDVLAAYNEQFFGPGTRLTVL.

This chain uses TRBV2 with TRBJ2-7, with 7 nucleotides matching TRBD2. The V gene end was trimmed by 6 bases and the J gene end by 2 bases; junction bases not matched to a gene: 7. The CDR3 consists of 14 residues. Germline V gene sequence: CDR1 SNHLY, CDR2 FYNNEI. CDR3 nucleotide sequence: TGTGCCAGCAGCGGAGCGGGAATCCCCTACGAGCAGTACTTC. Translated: CASSGAGIPYEQYF.

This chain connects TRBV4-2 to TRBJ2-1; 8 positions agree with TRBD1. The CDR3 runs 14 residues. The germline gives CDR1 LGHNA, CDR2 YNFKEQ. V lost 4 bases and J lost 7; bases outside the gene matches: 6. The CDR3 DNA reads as TGTGCCAGCAGCCCCCCGGACAGGGTAAATGAGCAGTTCTTC. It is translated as CASSPPDRVNEQFF.

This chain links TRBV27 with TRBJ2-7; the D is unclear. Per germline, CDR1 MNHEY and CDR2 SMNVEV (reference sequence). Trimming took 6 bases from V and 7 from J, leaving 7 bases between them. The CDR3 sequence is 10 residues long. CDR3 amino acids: CASRGWEQYF. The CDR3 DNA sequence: TGTGCCAGCAGGGGGTGGGAGCAGTACTTC.

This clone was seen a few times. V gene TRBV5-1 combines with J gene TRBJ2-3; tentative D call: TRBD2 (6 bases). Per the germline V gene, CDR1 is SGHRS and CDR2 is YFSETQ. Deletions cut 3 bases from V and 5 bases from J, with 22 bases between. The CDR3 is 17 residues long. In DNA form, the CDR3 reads TGCGCCAGCAGCTCCACTCGGTGGGCTAGCGTGGAAGATACGCAGTATTTT. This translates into CASSSTRWASVEDTQYF. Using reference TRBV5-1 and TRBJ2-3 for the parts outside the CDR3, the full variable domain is KAGVTQTPRYLIKTRGQQVTLSCSPISGHRSVSWYQQTPGQGLQFLFEYFSETQRNKGNFPGRFSGRQFSNSRSEMNVSTLELGDSALYLCASSSTRWASVEDTQYFGPGTRLTVL.

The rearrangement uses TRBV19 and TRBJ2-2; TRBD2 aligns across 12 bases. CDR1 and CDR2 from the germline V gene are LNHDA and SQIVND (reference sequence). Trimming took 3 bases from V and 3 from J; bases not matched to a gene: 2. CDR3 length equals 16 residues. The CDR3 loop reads CASSILAGGYTGELFF. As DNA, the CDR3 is TGTGCCAGTAGTATCCTAGCGGGAGGGTACACCGGGGAGCTGTTTTTT.

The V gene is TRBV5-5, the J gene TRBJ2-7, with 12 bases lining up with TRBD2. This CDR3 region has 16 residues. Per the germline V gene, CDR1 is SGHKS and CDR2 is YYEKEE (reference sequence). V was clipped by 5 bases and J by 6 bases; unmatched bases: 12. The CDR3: CASRTWTSGVSGEQYF. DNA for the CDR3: TGTGCCAGCAGGACCTGGACTAGCGGGGTGTCTGGCGAGCAGTACTTC.

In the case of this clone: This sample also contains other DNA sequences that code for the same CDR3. DNA for the CDR3: TGTGCCAGCAGCGTAGTGGGTTCCAACAATGAGCAGTTCTTC. This encodes CASSVVGSNNEQFF. This chain links TRBV9 with TRBJ2-1; D not resolved. CDR3 size: 14 residues. Deletions cut 0 bases from V and 5 bases from J, with 9 bases between. Germline loops: CDR1 SGDLS, CDR2 YYNGEE.

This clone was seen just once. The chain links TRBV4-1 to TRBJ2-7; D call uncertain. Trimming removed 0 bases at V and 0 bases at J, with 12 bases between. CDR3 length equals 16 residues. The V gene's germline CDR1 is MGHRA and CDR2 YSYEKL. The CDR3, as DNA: TGCGCCAGCAGCCAAGATTTTGACTTCAGCTCCTACGAGCAGTACTTC. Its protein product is CASSQDFDFSSYEQYF.